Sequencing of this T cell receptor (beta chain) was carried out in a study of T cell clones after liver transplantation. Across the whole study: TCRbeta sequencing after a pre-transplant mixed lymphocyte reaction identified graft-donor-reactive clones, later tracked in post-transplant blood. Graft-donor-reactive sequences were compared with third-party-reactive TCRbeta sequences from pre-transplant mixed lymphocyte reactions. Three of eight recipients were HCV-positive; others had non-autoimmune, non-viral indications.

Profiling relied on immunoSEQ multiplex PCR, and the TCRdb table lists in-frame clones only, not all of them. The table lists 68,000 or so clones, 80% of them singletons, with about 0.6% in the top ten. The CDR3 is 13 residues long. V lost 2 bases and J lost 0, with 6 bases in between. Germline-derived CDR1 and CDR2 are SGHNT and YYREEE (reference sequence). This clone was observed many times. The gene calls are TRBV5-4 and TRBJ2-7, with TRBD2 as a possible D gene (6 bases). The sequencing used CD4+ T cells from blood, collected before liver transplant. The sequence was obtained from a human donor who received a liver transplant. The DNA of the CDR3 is TGTGCCAGCAGCTTCGGGAGCTCCTACGAGCAGTACTTC. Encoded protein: CASSFGSSYEQYF.